The TCR beta chain described here comes from a study of cytomegalovirus exposure and HLA in healthy donors. CDR1 SGHNT and CDR2 YYREEE come from the germline V gene (reference sequence). The CDR3 covers 14 residues. After removal of 1 base from V and 7 bases from J, the junction contained 6 bases not matched to a gene. Primers: 60 Vbeta forward and 13 Jbeta reverse. The assay was immunoSEQ multiplex PCR, and TCRdb's table has in-frame clones only and misses some. Of roughly 96,000 clones detected, around 74% appear once; the ten largest clones hold over 12%. The sequenced material came from PBMCs. The source of this sequence is a woman between 65 and 79 years old in good health and CMV-seropositive. The genes are TRBV5-4 and TRBJ2-3; 7 positions match TRBD2. The CDR3 nucleotides are TGTGCCAGCAGCTTGATTGCGGGAGCTAATACGCAGTATTTT. This translates into CASSLIAGANTQYF.